A selection of T cell receptor beta chains follows, all from one sample in a study of blood T cell repertoires in COVID-19. Libraries were prepared by immunoSEQ multiplex PCR; TCRdb keeps only in-frame clonotypes and omits some of them. Among hundreds of thousands of clones listed, about nine tenths were seen once. Sequencing input: peripheral blood. The receptors were sampled from a man aged 55-75 years who had recovered from COVID-19. CDR3s include the opening cysteine and the closing phenylalanine or tryptophan. The order of the fields is V gene, D gene, J gene, clone size, CDR3 protein, CDR3 DNA. D genes are given only for firm matches. The size of a clone is reported for some rows only, either as once, few or many, or as a class for expanded clones.

v_call: TRBV6-1
d_call: .
j_call: TRBJ1-5
clone_size: .
cdr3_aa: CASSEARVPQPQHF
cdr3_nt: TGTGCCAGCAGTGAAGCTCGGGTCCCTCAGCCCCAGCATTTT

v_call: TRBV19
d_call: TRBD1
j_call: TRBJ1-1
clone_size: .
cdr3_aa: CASFGRGRGPAEAFF
cdr3_nt: TGTGCCAGTTTTGGCAGGGGGCGAGGTCCAGCCGAAGCTTTCTTT

v_call: TRBV5-1
d_call: TRBD2
j_call: TRBJ2-2
clone_size: .
cdr3_aa: CASSPLAGKTGELFF
cdr3_nt: TGCGCCAGCAGCCCCCTAGCGGGGAAGACCGGGGAGCTGTTTTTT

v_call: TRBV4-1
d_call: TRBD1
j_call: TRBJ1-2
clone_size: once
cdr3_aa: CASSQRGQGSNYGYTF
cdr3_nt: TGCGCCAGCAGCCAGAGGGGACAGGGGTCTAACTATGGCTACACCTTC

v_call: TRBV14
d_call: TRBD1
j_call: TRBJ2-5
clone_size: .
cdr3_aa: CASSLGQQETQYF
cdr3_nt: TGTGCCAGCAGCCTGGGACAGCAAGAGACCCAGTACTTC

v_call: TRBV7-9
d_call: .
j_call: TRBJ2-7
clone_size: .
cdr3_aa: CASSPTTVSSYEQYF
cdr3_nt: TGTGCCAGCAGCCCCACGACAGTAAGCTCCTACGAGCAGTACTTC

v_call: TRBV12-3/TRBV12-4
d_call: TRBD1
j_call: TRBJ1-5
clone_size: .
cdr3_aa: CASSLGQVFAQHF
cdr3_nt: TGTGCCAGCAGCCTTGGACAGGTCTTCGCCCAGCATTTT

v_call: TRBV3-1/TRBV3-2
d_call: .
j_call: TRBJ1-1
clone_size: .
cdr3_aa: CASSHGGTEAFF
cdr3_nt: TGTGCCAGCAGCCACGGAGGAACTGAAGCTTTCTTT

v_call: TRBV9
d_call: TRBD2
j_call: TRBJ2-1
clone_size: .
cdr3_aa: CASSVGMSSGSLYNEQFF
cdr3_nt: TGTGCCAGCAGCGTAGGAATGTCTAGCGGATCCCTCTACAATGAGCAGTTCTTC

v_call: TRBV7-6
d_call: .
j_call: TRBJ2-2
clone_size: .
cdr3_aa: CASSLELSTNTGELFF
cdr3_nt: TGTGCCAGCAGCTTAGAACTTAGCACGAACACCGGGGAGCTGTTTTTT

v_call: TRBV30
d_call: TRBD2
j_call: TRBJ2-1
clone_size: .
cdr3_aa: CAWSTGTSVYNEQFF
cdr3_nt: TGTGCCTGGAGTACCGGGACTAGCGTCTACAATGAGCAGTTCTTC

v_call: TRBV6-1
d_call: .
j_call: TRBJ2-7
clone_size: .
cdr3_aa: CASSGAGQYYEQYF
cdr3_nt: TGTGCCAGCAGTGGAGCGGGACAGTACTACGAGCAGTACTTC

v_call: TRBV14
d_call: .
j_call: TRBJ2-5
clone_size: once
cdr3_aa: CASSQGGAQYF
cdr3_nt: TGTGCCAGCAGCCAAGGCGGGGCCCAGTACTTC

v_call: TRBV2
d_call: TRBD2
j_call: TRBJ2-7
clone_size: few
cdr3_aa: CASSASGGHGYEQYF
cdr3_nt: TGTGCCAGCAGTGCGAGCGGGGGGCATGGCTACGAGCAGTACTTC

v_call: TRBV18
d_call: .
j_call: TRBJ1-4
clone_size: .
cdr3_aa: CASSLVLGATNEKLFF
cdr3_nt: TGTGCCAGCTCACTCGTACTAGGTGCAACTAATGAAAAACTGTTTTTT

v_call: TRBV9
d_call: .
j_call: TRBJ2-1
clone_size: .
cdr3_aa: CASSVGRGNEQFF
cdr3_nt: TGTGCCAGCAGCGTAGGGAGAGGGAATGAGCAGTTCTTC

v_call: TRBV30
d_call: TRBD1
j_call: TRBJ1-4
clone_size: .
cdr3_aa: CAWSVGYGQGSEKLFF
cdr3_nt: TGTGCCTGGAGTGTAGGGTATGGACAGGGAAGCGAAAAACTGTTTTTT

v_call: TRBV7-9
d_call: TRBD1
j_call: TRBJ1-1
clone_size: .
cdr3_aa: CASSLWYGTGNEAFF
cdr3_nt: TGTGCCAGCAGCTTATGGTACGGGACAGGGAATGAAGCTTTCTTT

v_call: TRBV3-1/TRBV3-2
d_call: .
j_call: TRBJ1-5
clone_size: .
cdr3_aa: CASSQWGGNQPQHF
cdr3_nt: TGTGCCAGCAGCCAATGGGGGGGCAATCAGCCCCAGCATTTT

v_call: TRBV6-5
d_call: .
j_call: TRBJ1-5
clone_size: .
cdr3_aa: CASSSIRQDQPQHF
cdr3_nt: TGTGCCAGCAGTTCAATTCGACAGGATCAGCCCCAGCATTTT

v_call: TRBV6-1
d_call: .
j_call: TRBJ1-5
clone_size: .
cdr3_aa: CASSEAQNQPQHF
cdr3_nt: TGTGCCAGCAGTGAAGCTCAGAATCAGCCCCAGCATTTT

v_call: TRBV6-2/TRBV6-3
d_call: TRBD1
j_call: TRBJ1-1
clone_size: .
cdr3_aa: CASSYPGQGYTEAFF
cdr3_nt: TGTGCCAGCAGTTACCCGGGACAGGGTTACACTGAAGCTTTCTTT

v_call: TRBV20-1
d_call: .
j_call: TRBJ2-3
clone_size: .
cdr3_aa: CSASSPHTQYF
cdr3_nt: TGCAGTGCTTCCTCTCCTCATACGCAGTATTTT

v_call: TRBV6-5
d_call: .
j_call: TRBJ1-1
clone_size: .
cdr3_aa: CASSYQAVNTEAFF
cdr3_nt: TGTGCCAGCAGTTACCAAGCGGTGAACACTGAAGCTTTCTTT

v_call: TRBV7-6
d_call: TRBD2
j_call: TRBJ2-1
clone_size: once
cdr3_aa: CASSLRAGGDRTYNEQFF
cdr3_nt: TGTGCCAGCAGCTTAAGAGCGGGAGGGGACCGGACCTACAATGAGCAGTTCTTC

v_call: TRBV6-1
d_call: TRBD2
j_call: TRBJ2-7
clone_size: .
cdr3_aa: CASSVLAGASSSYEQYF
cdr3_nt: TGTGCCAGCAGTGTACTAGCGGGGGCCTCGAGCTCCTACGAGCAGTACTTC

v_call: TRBV7-3
d_call: .
j_call: TRBJ1-1
clone_size: few
cdr3_aa: CASSSGVGTEAFF
cdr3_nt: TGTGCCAGCAGCTCCGGGGTGGGCACTGAAGCTTTCTTT

v_call: TRBV6-5
d_call: TRBD2
j_call: TRBJ2-1
clone_size: .
cdr3_aa: CASRITSGTYNEQFF
cdr3_nt: TGTGCCAGCAGGATTACTAGCGGAACCTACAATGAGCAGTTCTTC